The rows below give T cell receptor beta chains drawn from one sample of a study of T cell responses to AZD1222 COVID-19 vaccine. TCRdb's table, derived via immunoSEQ multiplex PCR, lists solely in-frame clones and lacks some. The table lists 120,000 or so clones, roughly 91% of them singletons. The sample in question was peripheral blood, obtained 28 days after the second AZD1222 dose. All receptors come from an adult who received the AZD1222 COVID-19 vaccine. Each CDR3 is given with its conserved first and last residue. A D gene is named only where the DNA matches it firmly. For some rows the clone size is stated as once, few or many, or as a class when expanded; others skip it.

size,V,D,J,DNA,CDR3
.,TRBV27,TRBD1,TRBJ1-2,TGTGCCAGCAGTTTAGCCCAGGGGGTGGGCTACACCTTC,CASSLAQGVGYTF
.,TRBV20-1,.,TRBJ1-2,TGCAGTGCTGCCGTTCGGGGGGAGCGCTTC,CSAAVRGERF
.,TRBV6-2/TRBV6-3,TRBD1,TRBJ1-1,TGTGCCAGCAGTACTATTAGGACAGGACTTATGAACACTGAAGCTTTCTTT,CASSTIRTGLMNTEAFF
.,TRBV12-3/TRBV12-4,.,TRBJ2-2,TGTGCCAGCAGGATAGGAGGGCCCGGGGAGCTGTTTTTT,CASRIGGPGELFF
.,TRBV18,.,TRBJ2-5,TGTGCCAGCTCACCAGAGTTTCAAGAGACCCAGTACTTC,CASSPEFQETQYF
few,TRBV6-2/TRBV6-3,TRBD2,TRBJ2-5,TGTGCCAGCAGTCACGGGGGGATAGAGACCCAGTACTTC,CASSHGGIETQYF
.,TRBV7-9,TRBD1,TRBJ1-6,TGTGCCAGCAGCCCGACAGGGCAGAATTCACCCCTCCACTTT,CASSPTGQNSPLHF
.,TRBV7-9,.,TRBJ1-2,TGTGCCAGCAGCTTAGGGGACTCCGGGGGGCTACACACCTTC,CASSLGDSGGLHTF
.,TRBV7-9,.,TRBJ2-3,TGTGCCAGCAGCATACTCGGGGACACAGATACGCAGTATTTT,CASSILGDTDTQYF
.,TRBV5-1,.,TRBJ2-1,TGCGCCAGCAGCTTGCAGGCTCTGAACAGATGGAACAATGAGCAGTTCTTC,CASSLQALNRWNNEQFF